Sequencing of this T cell receptor beta chain was carried out in a study of blood T cell repertoires in COVID-19. The CDR3 is 14 residues long. Germline loops: CDR1 SGHRS, CDR2 YFSETQ. V lost 1 base, J lost 2 bases, and 10 bases lay in between. Two consecutive negative NP/OP PCR tests, clearance, or resolved symptoms defined Cohort 3 recovery. Using immunoSEQ multiplex PCR, the repertoire was profiled, and TCRdb retains in-frame clones only, with some absent. The profile covers more than 250,000 clones, with more than 90% appearing a single time and 15% to 20% taken by the ten largest. The V and J genes are TRBV5-1 and TRBJ2-7; D might be TRBD2 (5 bases). The sequencing sample was made of PBMCs or T cells enriched from blood (not recorded which). This sequence was found in a woman aged 30 to 39 who had recovered from COVID-19. The CDR3 DNA reads TGCGCCAGCAGCTTGATAGAGGGTGCCTACGAGCAGTACTTC. Its protein is CASSLIEGAYEQYF.